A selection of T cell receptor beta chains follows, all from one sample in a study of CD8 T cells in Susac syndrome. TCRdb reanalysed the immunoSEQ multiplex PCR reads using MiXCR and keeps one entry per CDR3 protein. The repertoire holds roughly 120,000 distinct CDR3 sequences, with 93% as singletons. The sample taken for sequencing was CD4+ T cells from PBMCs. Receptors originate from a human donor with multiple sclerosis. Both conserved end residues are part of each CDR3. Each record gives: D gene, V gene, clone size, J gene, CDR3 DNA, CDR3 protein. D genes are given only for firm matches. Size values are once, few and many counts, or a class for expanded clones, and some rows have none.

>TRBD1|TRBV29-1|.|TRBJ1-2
TGCAGCGTACAGGGACAGACGGACTATGGCTACACCTTC
CSVQGQTDYGYTF
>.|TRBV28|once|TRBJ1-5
TGTGCCAGCAGTTTGGTACAGCCCAATCAGCCCCAGCATTTT
CASSLVQPNQPQHF
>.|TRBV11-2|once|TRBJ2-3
TGTGCCAGCAGCTTAGAGCCCACAGATACGCAGTATTTT
CASSLEPTDTQYF
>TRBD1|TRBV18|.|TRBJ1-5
TGTGCCAGCTCATCAACGCAGCCGGGACAGGGGGCTCAGCCCCAGCATTTT
CASSSTQPGQGAQPQHF
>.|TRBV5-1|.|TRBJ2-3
TGCGCCAGCAGCTTGGATAGGTATACAGATACGCAGTATTTT
CASSLDRYTDTQYF
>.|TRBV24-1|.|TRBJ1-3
TGTGCCACCAGTGATCCGGGGGCGAACTCTGGAAACACCATATATTTT
CATSDPGANSGNTIYF
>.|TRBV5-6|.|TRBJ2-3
TGTGCCAGCACCCTGATGGCGGGGCGGGCAGATACGCAGTATTTT
CASTLMAGRADTQYF
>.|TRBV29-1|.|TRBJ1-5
TGCAGCGTTGTAGGAGGGAGCAATCAGCCCCAGCATTTT
CSVVGGSNQPQHF
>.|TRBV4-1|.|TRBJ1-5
TGCGCCAGCAGCCAACCAAGGGAGAGAGTGGGTCAGCCCCAGCATTTT
CASSQPRERVGQPQHF
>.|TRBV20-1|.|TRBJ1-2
TGCAGTGCTAGACCTATAGTAGGGGGTAAAGATGGCTACACCTTC
CSARPIVGGKDGYTF
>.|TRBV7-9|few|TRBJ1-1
TGTGCCAGCAGCTTACCAGGCGGTGGCACTGAAGCTTTCTTT
CASSLPGGGTEAFF
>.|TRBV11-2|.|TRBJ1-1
TGTGCCAGCAGCTTAGATAATTCGGGGGCAAGCACTGAAGCTTTCTTT
CASSLDNSGASTEAFF
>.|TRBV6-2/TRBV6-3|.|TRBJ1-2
TGTGCCAGCAGTTACAAGGCCAAGCAGCTAATTCTCGACTATGGCTACACCTTC
CASSYKAKQLILDYGYTF
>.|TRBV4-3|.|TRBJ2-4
TGCGCCAGCAGCCAAGATTGGGCAGGTCTAGCCAAAAACATTCAGTACTTC
CASSQDWAGLAKNIQYF
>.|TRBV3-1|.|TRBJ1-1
TGTGCCAGCAGCCTGCAGAGCACTGAAGCTTTCTTT
CASSLQSTEAFF
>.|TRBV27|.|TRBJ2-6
TGTGCCAGCAGTTTATACACAGCTTTCTCTGGGGCCAACGTCCTGACTTTC
CASSLYTAFSGANVLTF
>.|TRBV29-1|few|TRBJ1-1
TGCAGCGTTGAGGGACGGATGAACACTGAAGCTTTCTTT
CSVEGRMNTEAFF